What follows describes a single T cell receptor (beta chain). This clonotype appeared a few times. Its antigen has not been determined. The input lacks base qualities; no much larger clone sits a single base away. The roughly 42 donors, aged about 6 to 95 years, were systemically healthy Caucasian individuals from Russia. Approximately 9.3 milliliters of peripheral blood were collected from each donor into EDTA-treated Vacutainer tubes. Ficoll-Paque density-gradient centrifugation was used to isolate PBMCs, with at least 7 million obtained per sample. Total RNA, at least 5 micrograms per sample, was extracted from PBMCs with Trizol reagent. Naive CD45RAhigh/CD27high T cell percentages were measured by flow cytometry on a PBMC aliquot from every donor. CDR1 and CDR2, looked up from the germline V gene (reference sequence), are GTSNPN and SVGIG. V and J are trimmed by 5 bases and 3 bases, and the gene matches miss 6 bases of the junction. The CDR3 numbers 13 residues from cysteine through phenylalanine. The sequence is cut down to CDR3 DNA, 39 bases in frame from base 1.

The data were obtained in a study of blood T cells in healthy people across ages (dated by TCRdb to about 2015). About the investigation overall: In model experiments, template switching captured about one uniquely barcoded TCR beta cDNA molecule for every two T cells. The study measured age-related changes in TCR beta repertoire diversity using deep sequencing normalized with unique cDNA molecular identifiers. Donors were grouped into four age groups: young (average about 15 years), middle-aged (about 40), aged (around 56) and long-lived (around 82). For two donors (one aged 18 to 29 and one aged 80 or older), the study analyzed two additional independent replicas of 1 million unique cDNA reads from the same blood draw. Summary of the overall study and its limitations: Total diversity estimates from one million sequenced T cells were considered lower bounds and underestimates. Observed TCR beta diversity per million T cells fell roughly linearly with age, and a significant reduction was already apparent by age roughly 40. The percentage of naive T cells measured by flow cytometry correlated strongly with observed TCR beta diversity. The CMV infection status of donors was not known, potentially confounding age-related changes in expanded clonotypes. The long-lived group showed more naive CD4+ T cells, fewer expanded clones and increased TCR diversity than the aged group, suggesting age selection. Conclusive comparison of naive and antigen-experienced compartments was prevented by the profiling of bulk unsorted PBMCs.

Library prep was done by 5' RACE. The listed sequencing device is Illumina HiSeq 2500. A second roughly 6 to 12 cycle PCR used a sample-barcoded 5' primer and a J-beta primer mix. Each TCR beta cDNA molecule received a unique molecular identifier from a template-switch 5' adaptor carrying 12 random nucleotides. Each sample yielded at least 2.5 million CDR3-containing paired-end reads. First-strand cDNA was synthesized from all RNA with the Mint cDNA synthesis kit, primed by a TRBC-specific oligonucleotide. Following uracil-DNA glycosylase treatment, all cDNA underwent a first 18-cycle PCR with the universal primers M1SS and BC2_uni_R. Turning to the authors' computational methods: For normalization, 1 million high-quality reads were randomly selected from each sample, with every read carrying a distinct molecular identifier. Instead of being binned into consensus sequences, reads with shared molecular identifiers were discarded. MiTCR, with a Q25 quality threshold and the strictest error-elimination algorithm, was used for CDR3 identification, clonotype clustering and error correction. A nonparametric unseen species model with Euler transformation was used to estimate lower-bound total TCR beta diversity. TCRdb reprocessed the public reads (quality trimming at Q25 with fastp, clone calling with MiXCR) and kept in-frame beta chains. Each entry is one CDR3 protein sequence, shown with its most common DNA and genes. The V and J calls were not made by the authors but by TCRdb's processing. This sample is represented by 900,000 to 950,000 distinct CDR3 sequences; almost 30% of them were singletons. About 9.4% of the sample is taken by the ten largest.

This sample was shared with a second study, whose subject was T cells of mothers and their children. As the second publication notes: Nine systemically healthy Caucasian individuals, comprising three mothers and their six children, were included as donors. cDNA synthesis used all of the extracted RNA, with 1.5 ug of RNA in each 15 ul reaction. In the second PCR, sample barcodes and 2-4 random nucleotides were introduced via the M1S primer. Over 8 million TCR beta CDR3 reads came from each mother, compared with some 3 million reads from each child. In both related and unrelated pairs, thymic selection shapes the output of TCR recombination in a similar way, with inherited differences having only a minor effect. Normalized repertoire overlap in related mother-child pairs was always slightly higher than in unrelated mother-child pairs, but the difference was never significant. With a sensitivity of about 100 clones per million clonotypes, no persistent microchimeric T cell clones were detected. In the study, deep NGS was used to compare the TCR beta repertoires of mothers and children, and features distinguishing related mother-child pairs from unrelated individuals were sought. On average, the children were approximately 11 +/- 4 years old, while the mothers were 40 +/- 4 years old. After adapter ligation was performed with NEBNext reagents, the libraries were sequenced on an Illumina HiSeq 2000 with 100+100 nt paired-end reads. To prevent cross-contamination, the mother and child libraries were prepared a month apart and were sequenced in separate runs. For each donor, between 500,000 and 2,000,000 distinct TCR beta clonotypes were identified. Naive TCR beta clonotypes were estimated from low-frequency clonotypes matched to each donor's FACS-determined naive share, without sorting.

The V gene is TRBV30 and the J gene is TRBJ2-7, with 8 bases aligning to TRBD1. Sequenced sample: blood. This sequence originates from a woman in her 40s in good health. The CDR3 protein is CAWGQGPLYEQYF. DNA sequence: TGTGCCTGGGGACAGGGCCCCCTCTACGAGCAGTACTTC.